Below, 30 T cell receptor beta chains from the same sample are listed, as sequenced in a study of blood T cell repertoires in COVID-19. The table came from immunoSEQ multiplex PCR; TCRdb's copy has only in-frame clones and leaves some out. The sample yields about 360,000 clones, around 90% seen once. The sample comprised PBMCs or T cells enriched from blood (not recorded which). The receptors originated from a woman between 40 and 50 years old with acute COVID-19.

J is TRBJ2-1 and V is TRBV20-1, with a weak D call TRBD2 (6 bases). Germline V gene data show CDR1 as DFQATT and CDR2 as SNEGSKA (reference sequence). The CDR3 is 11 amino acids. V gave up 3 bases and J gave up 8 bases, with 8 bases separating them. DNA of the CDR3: TGCAGTGCTAGCGGGGGTGATGAGCAGTTCTTC. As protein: CSASGGDEQFF.

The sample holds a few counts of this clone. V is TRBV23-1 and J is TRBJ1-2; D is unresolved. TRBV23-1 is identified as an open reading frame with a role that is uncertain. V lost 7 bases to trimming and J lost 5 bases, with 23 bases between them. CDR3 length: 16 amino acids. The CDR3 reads CASTPLRAVKRYGYTF. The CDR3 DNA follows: TGCGCCAGCACTCCACTTCGTGCGGTCAAGAGATATGGCTACACCTTC.

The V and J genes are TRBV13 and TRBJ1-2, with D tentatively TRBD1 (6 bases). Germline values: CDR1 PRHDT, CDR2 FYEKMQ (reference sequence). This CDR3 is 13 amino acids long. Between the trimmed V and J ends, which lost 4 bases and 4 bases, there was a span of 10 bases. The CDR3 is CASSSIQGYGYTF. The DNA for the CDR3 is TGTGCCAGCAGCTCAATACAGGGCTATGGCTACACCTTC.

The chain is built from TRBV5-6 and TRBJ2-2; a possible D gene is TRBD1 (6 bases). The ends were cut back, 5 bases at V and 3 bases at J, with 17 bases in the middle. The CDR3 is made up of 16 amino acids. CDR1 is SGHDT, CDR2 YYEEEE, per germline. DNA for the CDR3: TGTGCCAGCAGACGACAGGACACCCAATACACCGGGGAGCTGTTTTTT. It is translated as CASRRQDTQYTGELFF. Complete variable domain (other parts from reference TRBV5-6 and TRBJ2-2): DAGVTQSPTHLIKTRGQQVTLRCSPKSGHDTVSWYQQALGQGPQFIFQYYEEEERQRGNFPDRFSGHQFPNYSSELNVNALLLGDSALYLCASRRQDTQYTGELFFGEGSRLTVL.

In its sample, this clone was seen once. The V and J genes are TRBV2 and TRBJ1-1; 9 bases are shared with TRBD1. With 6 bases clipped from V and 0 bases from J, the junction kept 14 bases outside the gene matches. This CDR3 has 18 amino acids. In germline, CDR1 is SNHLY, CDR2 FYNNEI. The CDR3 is CASSGTGLWGRMNTEAFF. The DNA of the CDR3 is TGTGCCAGCAGCGGGACAGGGCTTTGGGGACGCATGAACACTGAAGCTTTCTTT.

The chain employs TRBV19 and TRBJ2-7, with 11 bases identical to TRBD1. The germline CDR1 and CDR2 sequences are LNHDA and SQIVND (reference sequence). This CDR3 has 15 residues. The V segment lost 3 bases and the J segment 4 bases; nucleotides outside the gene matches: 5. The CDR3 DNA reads TGTGCCAGTAGTATTTCGGGACAGGGGGTATACGAGCAGTACTTC. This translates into CASSISGQGVYEQYF.

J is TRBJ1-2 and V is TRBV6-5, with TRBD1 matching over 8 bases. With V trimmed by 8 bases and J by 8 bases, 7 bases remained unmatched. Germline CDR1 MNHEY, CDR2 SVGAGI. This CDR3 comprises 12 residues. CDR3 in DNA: TGTGCCAGCGGGAACAGGGGGAAGGGCTACACCTTC. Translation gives CASGNRGKGYTF.

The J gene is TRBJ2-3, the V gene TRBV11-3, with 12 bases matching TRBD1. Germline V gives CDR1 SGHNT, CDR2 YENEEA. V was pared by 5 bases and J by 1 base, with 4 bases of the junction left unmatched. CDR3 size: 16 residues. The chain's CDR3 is CASSPGQGARTDTQYF. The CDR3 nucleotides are TGTGCCAGCAGCCCGGGACAGGGGGCCCGCACAGATACGCAGTATTTT.

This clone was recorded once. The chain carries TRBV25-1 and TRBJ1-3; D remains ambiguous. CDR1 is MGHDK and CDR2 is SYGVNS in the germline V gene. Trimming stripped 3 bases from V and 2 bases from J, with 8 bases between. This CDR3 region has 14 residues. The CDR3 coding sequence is TGTGCCAGCAGTGAGGTTGAGGCTGGAAACACCATATATTTT. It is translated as CASSEVEAGNTIYF. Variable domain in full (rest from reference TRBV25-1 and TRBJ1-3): EADIYQTPRYLVIGTGKKITLECSQTMGHDKMYWYQQDPGMELHLIHYSYGVNSTEKGDLSSESTVSRIRTEHFPLTLESARPSHTSQYLCASSEVEAGNTIYFGEGSWLTVV.

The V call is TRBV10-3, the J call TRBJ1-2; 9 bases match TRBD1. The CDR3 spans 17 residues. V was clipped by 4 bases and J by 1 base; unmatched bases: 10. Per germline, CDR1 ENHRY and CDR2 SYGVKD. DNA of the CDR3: TGTGCCATCAGTGGGCGCGCGGGGGACAGGGATAACTATGGCTACACCTTC. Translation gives CAISGRAGDRDNYGYTF.

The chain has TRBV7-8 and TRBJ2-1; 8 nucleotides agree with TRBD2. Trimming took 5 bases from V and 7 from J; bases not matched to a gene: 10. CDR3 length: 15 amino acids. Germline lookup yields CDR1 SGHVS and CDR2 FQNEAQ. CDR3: CASSIGLALGNEQFF. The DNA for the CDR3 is TGTGCCAGCAGCATCGGACTAGCTCTGGGTAATGAGCAGTTCTTC.

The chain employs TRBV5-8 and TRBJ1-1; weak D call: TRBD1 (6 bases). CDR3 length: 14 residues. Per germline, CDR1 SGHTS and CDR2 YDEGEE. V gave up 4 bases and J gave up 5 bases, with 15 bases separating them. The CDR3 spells CASSQGHPKTEAFF. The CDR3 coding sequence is TGTGCCAGCAGCCAGGGACACCCGAAAACTGAAGCTTTCTTT.

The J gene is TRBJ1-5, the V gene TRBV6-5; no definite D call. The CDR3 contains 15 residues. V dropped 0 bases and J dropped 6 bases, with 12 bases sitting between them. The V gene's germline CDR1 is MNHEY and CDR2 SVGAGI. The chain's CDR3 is CASSYSGAVSQPQHF. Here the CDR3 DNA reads TGTGCCAGCAGTTACTCGGGAGCTGTCAGTCAGCCCCAGCATTTT.

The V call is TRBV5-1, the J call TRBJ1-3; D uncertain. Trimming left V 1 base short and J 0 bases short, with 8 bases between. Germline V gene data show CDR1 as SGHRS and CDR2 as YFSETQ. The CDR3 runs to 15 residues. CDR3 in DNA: TGCGCCAGCAGCTTGTTGTACTCCTCTGGAAACACCATATATTTT. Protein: CASSLLYSSGNTIYF.

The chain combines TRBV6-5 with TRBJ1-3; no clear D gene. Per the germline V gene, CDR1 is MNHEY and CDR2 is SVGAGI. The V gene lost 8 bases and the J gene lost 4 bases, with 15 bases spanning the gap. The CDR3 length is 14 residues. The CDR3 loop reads CASEQSPPGNTIYF. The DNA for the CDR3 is TGTGCCAGCGAGCAATCTCCTCCCGGAAACACCATATATTTT.

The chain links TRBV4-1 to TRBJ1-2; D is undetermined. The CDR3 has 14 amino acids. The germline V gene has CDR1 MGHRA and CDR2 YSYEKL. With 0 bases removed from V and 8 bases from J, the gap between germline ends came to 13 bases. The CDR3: CASSQDQVLRGYTF. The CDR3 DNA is TGCGCCAGCAGCCAAGATCAGGTCTTACGGGGCTACACCTTC.

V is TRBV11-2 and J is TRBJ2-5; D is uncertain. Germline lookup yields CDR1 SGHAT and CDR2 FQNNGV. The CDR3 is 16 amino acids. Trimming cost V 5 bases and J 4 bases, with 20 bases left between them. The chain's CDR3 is CASSINLVVERETQYF. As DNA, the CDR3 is TGTGCCAGCAGCATCAACTTAGTAGTCGAGAGAGAGACCCAGTACTTC.

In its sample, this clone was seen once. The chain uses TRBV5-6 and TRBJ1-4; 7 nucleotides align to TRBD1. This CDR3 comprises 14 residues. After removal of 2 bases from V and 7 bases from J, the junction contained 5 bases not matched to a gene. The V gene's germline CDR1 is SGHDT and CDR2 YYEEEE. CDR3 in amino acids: CASSLSQGGEKLFF. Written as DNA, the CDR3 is TGTGCCAGCAGCTTATCGCAGGGGGGTGAAAAACTGTTTTTT.

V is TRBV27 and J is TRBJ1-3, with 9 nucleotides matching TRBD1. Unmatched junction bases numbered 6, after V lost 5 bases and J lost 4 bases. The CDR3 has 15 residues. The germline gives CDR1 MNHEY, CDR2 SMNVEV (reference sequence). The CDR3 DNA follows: TGTGCCAGCAGTCGGGGACAGGGTACAGGAAACACCATATATTTT. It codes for CASSRGQGTGNTIYF.

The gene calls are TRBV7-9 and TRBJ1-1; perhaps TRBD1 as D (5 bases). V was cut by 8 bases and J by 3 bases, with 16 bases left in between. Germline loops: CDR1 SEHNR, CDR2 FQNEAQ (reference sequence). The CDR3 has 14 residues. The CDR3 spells CASGSSGGDTEAFF. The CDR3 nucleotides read TGTGCCAGCGGCAGTTCTGGGGGGGACACTGAAGCTTTCTTT.

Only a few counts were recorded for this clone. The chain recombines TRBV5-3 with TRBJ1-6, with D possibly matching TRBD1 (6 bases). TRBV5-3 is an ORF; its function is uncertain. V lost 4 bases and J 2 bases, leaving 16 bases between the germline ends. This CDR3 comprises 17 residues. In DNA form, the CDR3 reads TGTGCCAGAAGCGAGAGGGAACAGGGAGCCTATAATTCACCCCTCCACTTT. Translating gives CARSEREQGAYNSPLHF.

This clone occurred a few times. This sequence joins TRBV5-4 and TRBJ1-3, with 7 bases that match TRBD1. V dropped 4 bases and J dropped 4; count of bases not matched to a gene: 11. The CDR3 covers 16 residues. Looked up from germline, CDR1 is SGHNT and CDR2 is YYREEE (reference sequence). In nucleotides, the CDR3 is TGTGCCAGCAGCCCCGACAGGGTCAGAGCCGGAAACACCATATATTTT. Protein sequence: CASSPDRVRAGNTIYF.

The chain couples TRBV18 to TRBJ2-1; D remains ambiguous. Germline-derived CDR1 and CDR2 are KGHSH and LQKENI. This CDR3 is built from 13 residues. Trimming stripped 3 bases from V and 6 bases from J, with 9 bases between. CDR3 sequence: CASSPTGLNEQFF. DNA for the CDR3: TGTGCCAGCTCACCGACTGGCCTCAATGAGCAGTTCTTC.

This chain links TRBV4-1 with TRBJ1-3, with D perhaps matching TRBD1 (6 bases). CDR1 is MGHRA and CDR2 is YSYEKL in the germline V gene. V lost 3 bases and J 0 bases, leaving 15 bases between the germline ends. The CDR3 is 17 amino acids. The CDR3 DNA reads TGCGCCAGCAGCCACCACTGGACAGATCGCTCTGGAAACACCATATATTTT. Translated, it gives CASSHHWTDRSGNTIYF.

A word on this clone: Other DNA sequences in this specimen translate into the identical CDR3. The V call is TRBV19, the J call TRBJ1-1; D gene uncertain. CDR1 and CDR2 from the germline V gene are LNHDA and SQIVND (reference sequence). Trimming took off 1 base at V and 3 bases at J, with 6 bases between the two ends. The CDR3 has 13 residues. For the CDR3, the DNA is TGTGCCAGTAGTATAGGAGGCCACACTGAAGCTTTCTTT. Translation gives CASSIGGHTEAFF.

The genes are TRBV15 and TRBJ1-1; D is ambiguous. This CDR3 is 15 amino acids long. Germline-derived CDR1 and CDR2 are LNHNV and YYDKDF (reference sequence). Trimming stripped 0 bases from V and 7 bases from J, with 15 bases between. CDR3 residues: CATSRESGLVIEAFF. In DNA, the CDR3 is TGTGCCACCAGCAGAGAATCCGGTTTGGTGATTGAAGCTTTCTTT. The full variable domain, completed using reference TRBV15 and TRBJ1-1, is DAMVIQNPRYQVTQFGKPVTLSCSQTLNHNVMYWYQQKSSQAPKLLFHYYDKDFNNEADTPDNFQSRRPNTSFCFLDIRSPGLGDTAMYLCATSRESGLVIEAFFGQGTRLTVV.

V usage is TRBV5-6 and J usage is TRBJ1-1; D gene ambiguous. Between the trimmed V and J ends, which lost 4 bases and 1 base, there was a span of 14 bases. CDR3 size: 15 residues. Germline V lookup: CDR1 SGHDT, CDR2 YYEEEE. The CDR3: CASSPRPRRNTEAFF. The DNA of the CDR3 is TGTGCCAGCAGCCCTAGGCCCCGGAGGAACACTGAAGCTTTCTTT.

The CDR3 region has the DNA TGTGCCAGCAGCCCGGTGACAGGGACTAATGAAAAACTGTTTTTT. It yields the protein CASSPVTGTNEKLFF. The chain has TRBV7-9 and TRBJ1-4, with 7 bases identical to TRBD1. CDR3 length: 15 residues. In germline, CDR1 is SEHNR, CDR2 FQNEAQ (reference sequence). Trimming cost V 5 bases and J 2 bases; bases outside gene matches: 5. Full variable domain (rest looked up from reference TRBV7-9 and TRBJ1-4): DTGVSQNPRHKITKRGQNVTFRCDPISEHNRLYWYRQTLGQGPEFLTYFQNEAQLEKSRLLSDRFSAERPKGSFSTLEIQRTEQGDSAMYLCASSPVTGTNEKLFFGSGTQLSVL.

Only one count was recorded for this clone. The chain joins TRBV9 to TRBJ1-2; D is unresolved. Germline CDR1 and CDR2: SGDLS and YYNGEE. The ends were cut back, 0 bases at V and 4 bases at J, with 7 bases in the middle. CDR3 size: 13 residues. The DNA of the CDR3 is TGTGCCAGCAGCGTAGCAGCGGCCTATGGCTACACCTTC. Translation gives CASSVAAAYGYTF.

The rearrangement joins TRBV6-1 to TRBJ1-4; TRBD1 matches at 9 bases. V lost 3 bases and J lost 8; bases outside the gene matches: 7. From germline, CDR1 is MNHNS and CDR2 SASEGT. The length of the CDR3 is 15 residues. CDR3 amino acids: CASSDRTGATEKLFF. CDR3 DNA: TGTGCCAGCAGTGATCGGACAGGGGCGACCGAAAAACTGTTTTTT.